A selection of T cell receptor beta chains follows, all from one sample in a study of cytomegalovirus exposure and HLA in healthy donors. The protocol was immunoSEQ multiplex PCR, while the TCRdb copy is restricted to in-frame clones and leaves out a portion. This sample has approximately 110,000 clones, with approximately 73% found just once. Source material: PBMCs. The receptors stem from a man in his 60s in good health and CMV-seropositive. Both conserved end residues are part of each CDR3. The D gene is left open where the match is weak. For some rows the clone size is stated as once, few or many, or as a class when expanded; others skip it.

CASSGGTSGPYEQYF,TGTGCCAGCAGCGGCGGGACTAGCGGTCCCTACGAGCAGTACTTC,NA,TRBD2,TRBV5-4,TRBJ2-7
CASSPHQDTQYF,TGTGCCAGCTCACCACATCAAGATACGCAGTATTTT,NA,NA,TRBV18,TRBJ2-3
CASSQRQGGDNQPQHF,TGCGCCAGCAGCCAACGACAGGGGGGCGACAATCAGCCCCAGCATTTT,NA,TRBD1,TRBV4-1,TRBJ1-5
CASSLPRGSGANVLTF,TGTGCCAGCAGTTTACCCCGGGGGTCTGGGGCCAACGTCCTGACTTTC,once,NA,TRBV28,TRBJ2-6
CASSSGTSGFYEQYF,TGTGCCAGCAGCTCCGGGACTAGCGGATTCTACGAGCAGTACTTC,NA,TRBD2,TRBV5-4,TRBJ2-7
CASSRDRGRTEAFF,TGTGCCAGCAGTCGGGACAGGGGGAGGACTGAAGCTTTCTTT,few,TRBD1,TRBV6-5,TRBJ1-1
CASSPFNLQRGPYYTQYF,TGTGCCAGCAGCCCTTTCAACCTTCAGCGGGGGCCTTACTATACGCAGTATTTT,NA,TRBD2,TRBV9,TRBJ2-3
CASSSGREQPQHF,TGTGCCAGCAGTTCGGGTAGGGAGCAGCCCCAGCATTTT,once,NA,TRBV6-6,TRBJ1-5
CASSLASSGGYEQYF,TGTGCCAGCAGCTTGGCGTCTAGCGGCGGCTACGAGCAGTACTTC,NA,TRBD2,TRBV5-4,TRBJ2-7
CASRVAHSYNEQFF,TGTGCCAGCAGGGTAGCTCACTCCTACAATGAGCAGTTCTTC,NA,NA,TRBV27,TRBJ2-1
CASSRDRGFSGNTIYF,TGCGCCAGCAGCAGGGACAGGGGGTTCTCTGGAAACACCATATATTTT,NA,TRBD1,TRBV5-1,TRBJ1-3
CASSRGTFRETQYF,TGCGCCAGCAGCCGGGGGACCTTCCGAGAGACCCAGTACTTC,NA,NA,TRBV5-1,TRBJ2-5
CASSLGGGTAYSNQPQHF,TGTGCCAGCAGCTTGGGGGGTGGGACAGCCTATAGCAATCAGCCCCAGCATTTT,once,TRBD1,TRBV5-8,TRBJ1-5
CAWSRDSYEQYF,TGTGCCTGGAGCAGGGACAGCTACGAGCAGTACTTC,NA,TRBD1,TRBV30,TRBJ2-7
CASSLAGGPSYNEQFF,TGTGCCAGCAGTCTAGCGGGGGGGCCCTCCTACAATGAGCAGTTCTTC,NA,TRBD2,TRBV9,TRBJ2-1
CASSKGQLPYEQYF,TGTGCCAGCAGTAAGGGACAGTTACCCTACGAGCAGTACTTC,few,TRBD1,TRBV7-8,TRBJ2-7
CASSSLSDISGNTIYF,TGTGCCAGCAGCTCCCTGTCGGACATTTCAGGAAACACCATATATTTT,NA,NA,TRBV7-9,TRBJ1-3
CASRGFTGFRGGWEFF,TGTGCCAGCAGGGGTTTTACAGGGTTTAGGGGGGGGTGGGAGTTCTTC,NA,NA,TRBV2,TRBJ2-1
CASSRQGSYNSPLHF,TGCGCCAGCAGCCGACAGGGGTCGTATAATTCACCCCTCCACTTT,few,TRBD1,TRBV5-1,TRBJ1-6
CASSMQQGAGVYEQYF,TGTGCCAGTAGCATGCAACAGGGGGCAGGGGTCTACGAGCAGTACTTC,NA,TRBD1,TRBV19,TRBJ2-7
CASSLGQSGANVLTF,TGCGCCAGCAGCCTGGGACAATCCGGGGCCAACGTCCTGACTTTC,NA,NA,TRBV5-1,TRBJ2-6
CASSSQAVNTEAFF,TGCGCCAGCAGCTCACAGGCGGTGAACACTGAAGCTTTCTTT,few,NA,TRBV5-1,TRBJ1-1
CASSIDPVTDTQYF,TGTGCCAGTAGTATAGACCCAGTCACAGATACGCAGTATTTT,NA,NA,TRBV19,TRBJ2-3
CASSTATGVPNQPQHF,TGTGCCAGCAGTACGGCGACAGGGGTTCCCAATCAGCCCCAGCATTTT,few,TRBD1,TRBV28,TRBJ1-5
CASSERGAYNEQFF,TGTGCCAGCAGTGAACGGGGGGCGTACAATGAGCAGTTCTTC,NA,NA,TRBV2,TRBJ2-1
CASSFRGGDSYEQYF,TGCGCCAGCAGCTTCCGCGGGGGAGATTCCTACGAGCAGTACTTC,NA,TRBD2,TRBV5-1,TRBJ2-7
CASRRTGGAPSSKETQYF,TGCGCCAGCAGGCGAACAGGGGGCGCGCCCTCATCTAAAGAGACCCAGTACTTC,NA,TRBD1,TRBV10-1,TRBJ2-5
CATSRDYGSHYEQYF,TGTGCCACCAGCAGAGATTATGGCAGTCACTACGAGCAGTACTTC,NA,NA,TRBV15,TRBJ2-7
CASSSPGQGTEAFF,TGTGCCAGCAGCTCGCCGGGACAGGGGACTGAAGCTTTCTTT,NA,TRBD1,TRBV5-4,TRBJ1-1
CASRRERNYGYTF,TGTGCCAGTAGAAGGGAGAGAAACTATGGCTACACCTTC,NA,NA,TRBV19,TRBJ1-2
CAWSVSGRQYF,TGTGCCTGGAGTGTAAGTGGGAGACAGTACTTC,once,NA,TRBV30,TRBJ2-4
CATSRDGRVETYTF,TGTGCCACCAGCAGAGATGGCAGGGTCGAAACCTACACCTTC,few,NA,TRBV15,TRBJ1-2
CASSPGSSGAQYF,TGTGCCAGCAGCCCCGGGTCTAGTGGAGCCCAGTACTTC,NA,NA,TRBV11-2,TRBJ2-5
CASSSGQGARFSYGYTF,TGTGCCAGCAGCTCCGGACAGGGGGCTCGTTTCAGCTATGGCTACACCTTC,NA,TRBD1,TRBV7-8,TRBJ1-2
CASSTRIGTSFVGELFF,TGCGCCAGCAGCACCCGCATTGGGACTAGTTTTGTCGGGGAGCTGTTTTTT,NA,TRBD2,TRBV5-1,TRBJ2-2
CASRLGLASGNTEAFF,TGCGCCAGCAGATTGGGTCTAGCCAGCGGGAACACTGAAGCTTTCTTT,NA,NA,TRBV5-1,TRBJ1-1
CASSYQVRTEAFF,TGTGCCAGCAGTTATCAGGTGCGCACTGAAGCTTTCTTT,NA,NA,TRBV6-5,TRBJ1-1
CASSVWDSYEQYF,TGTGCCAGCAGCGTATGGGACAGCTACGAGCAGTACTTC,NA,TRBD1,TRBV5-5,TRBJ2-7
CAISESSTTGLDEQYF,TGTGCCATCAGTGAGTCGTCTACGACAGGGTTGGACGAGCAGTACTTC,NA,TRBD1,TRBV10-3,TRBJ2-7
CASSQDEVPEAFF,TGTGCCAGCAGCCAAGATGAGGTACCTGAAGCTTTCTTT,medium-sized,NA,TRBV4-2,TRBJ1-1
CASKESRTGGRNGYTF,TGTGCCAGTAAAGAAAGCAGGACAGGGGGGAGGAATGGCTACACCTTC,NA,TRBD1,TRBV19,TRBJ1-2
CASTARGGLSYNEQFF,TGTGCCAGCACCGCAAGAGGGGGCTTATCCTACAATGAGCAGTTCTTC,NA,TRBD1,TRBV7-9,TRBJ2-1
CAISKTSSWYQETQYF,TGTGCCATCAGTAAAACTAGCAGTTGGTACCAAGAGACCCAGTACTTC,NA,NA,TRBV10-3,TRBJ2-5
CASGTANSGANVLTF,TGTGCCAGCGGGACAGCCAACTCTGGGGCCAACGTCCTGACTTTC,NA,TRBD1,TRBV5-4,TRBJ2-6
CASSYGLAGQGQPQHF,TGTGCCAGCAGTTACGGGTTAGCGGGACAGGGCCAGCCCCAGCATTTT,NA,TRBD1,TRBV6-6,TRBJ1-5
CASRGQGIHYGYTF,TGTGCCAGCAGAGGACAGGGGATCCACTATGGCTACACCTTC,NA,TRBD1,TRBV7-2,TRBJ1-2
CASIPPGAYNEQFF,TGTGCCAGCATCCCCCCCGGAGCCTACAATGAGCAGTTCTTC,once,NA,TRBV5-4,TRBJ2-1
CAWSVREGTQYF,TGTGCCTGGAGTGTAAGGGAGGGTACGCAGTATTTT,NA,TRBD2,TRBV30,TRBJ2-3
CASSPTRIRGFDEKLFF,TGTGCCAGCAGCCCGACACGGATCAGGGGGTTCGATGAAAAACTGTTTTTT,NA,TRBD1,TRBV28,TRBJ1-4
CAWSVGQGNEQFF,TGTGCCTGGAGTGTAGGTCAGGGCAATGAGCAGTTCTTC,NA,NA,TRBV30,TRBJ2-1
CASSYEGQGREQYF,TGTGCCAGCAGTTACGAGGGACAGGGACGCGAGCAGTACTTC,NA,TRBD1,TRBV6-5,TRBJ2-7
CASSLGQHGYTF,TGTGCCAGCAGCTTAGGACAGCATGGCTACACCTTC,once,NA,TRBV11-2,TRBJ1-2
CASSTGLYSNQPQHF,TGTGCCAGCAGTACAGGGTTATATAGCAATCAGCCCCAGCATTTT,few,NA,TRBV2,TRBJ1-5
CASSFLVEGGTEAFF,TGTGCCAGCAGCTTCCTCGTGGAGGGCGGGACTGAAGCTTTCTTT,few,NA,TRBV5-6,TRBJ1-1
CASSSANRVGGQETQYF,TGTGCCAGCAGCTCCGCCAACAGGGTGGGAGGGCAAGAGACCCAGTACTTC,NA,NA,TRBV11-3,TRBJ2-5
CASSLMGQGTNEKLFF,TGCGCCAGCAGCTTGATGGGGCAAGGAACTAATGAAAAACTGTTTTTT,few,NA,TRBV5-1,TRBJ1-4
CASSIEGGMAEAFF,TGTGCCAGTAGTATAGAAGGGGGAATGGCTGAAGCTTTCTTT,NA,NA,TRBV19,TRBJ1-1
CASSLNPGQGSNEQYF,TGTGCCAGCAGCTTAAATCCGGGACAGGGTTCTAACGAGCAGTACTTC,NA,TRBD1,TRBV7-9,TRBJ2-7
CASNQGRSTDTQYF,TGTGCCAGCAACCAAGGCAGGAGCACAGATACGCAGTATTTT,once,NA,TRBV9,TRBJ2-3
CASSLEGSRNEKLFF,TGTGCCAGCAGCTTGGAGGGGTCGCGAAATGAAAAACTGTTTTTT,NA,NA,TRBV5-8,TRBJ1-4